This T cell receptor (beta chain) was found in a study of cytomegalovirus exposure and HLA in healthy donors. Notes on this clone: What it recognizes is unknown.

Germline values: CDR1 KGHSH, CDR2 LQKENI. V lost 3 bases and J lost 9; bases outside the gene matches: 10. The CDR3 consists of 15 residues. Study-wide results and caveats: According to an earlier analysis, most TCR beta V segments yielded productive rearrangements about 87% or about 30% of the time.

PCR used 60 Vbeta primers and 13 Jbeta primers. Method: immunoSEQ multiplex PCR; TCRdb's copy keeps in-frame clones and lacks some. The data show 200,000 to 300,000 clones, over 80% seen once. Participants comprised healthy donors of bone marrow. The sequence was obtained from a woman aged 40-49 years in good health and CMV-seropositive. The rearrangement links TRBV18 to TRBJ1-1, with 10 bases that match TRBD1. Sequenced sample: PBMCs. This CDR3 reads CASSPSGQGSRKAFF. CDR3 in DNA: TGTGCCAGCTCACCTTCGGGACAGGGGAGTAGGAAAGCTTTCTTT.